This T cell receptor beta chain was profiled in a study of T cell changes during pregnancy in multiple sclerosis (dated by TCRdb to the late 2010s). Describing the broader study: Changes in the T cell repertoire over the course of pregnancy were examined in this study in women with multiple sclerosis.

To note about this clone: Its antigen is not yet known. No base-level quality is on record; no much larger clone is a single base apart.

CDR1 and CDR2 are read off the germline V gene as KGHSH and LQKENI. From cysteine to phenylalanine, the CDR3 is 15 amino acids long. This entry keeps only the CDR3 DNA: 45 bases, framed from base 1. Clipping removes 6 bases from V and 5 bases from J, with 10 as the unmatched junction base count. Libraries were built with the immunoSEQ multiplex PCR assay. As stored in TCRdb, this immuneACCESS dataset retains in-frame rearrangements with V and J assigned. A fraction of the clones does not appear; measured against another copy, unresolved V genes explain less than half of the discrepancy, and the remainder lacks a known reason. Recorded for this sample are under 90,000 clones; 92% of them occurred a single time. Around 3.5% of the sample is held by the ten biggest clonotypes.

The V gene is TRBV18 and the J gene is TRBJ1-1, and 9 bases in between align with TRBD1. The TCR comes from a female donor in good health, enrolled as a control in a pregnancy study. The sequences come from peripheral blood, collected after pregnancy. The DNA is as follows: TGTGCCAGCTCCCCCCGAACGGGGACAGGGACTGAAGCTTTCTTT. This gives the protein CASSPRTGTGTEAFF.